These T cell receptor beta chains were read from a single sample in a study of response to subunit inactivated influenza vaccine. A single record per CDR3 protein comes from TCRdb applying MiXCR to the RT-PCR reads. The table includes more than 550,000 distinct CDR3 sequences, roughly 12% detected once. These sequences were also reported in another study, on T cells expressing NK-cell markers.

The sample here was PBMCs from blood, taken on the day of vaccination. All receptors derive from a man aged 50 or older who received an inactivated influenza vaccine. The CDR3 runs from the conserved cysteine through the conserved F or W. The D gene is left open where the match is weak. Size is omitted from some rows. Given values are once, few, many or a class for expanded clones.

-,TRBJ2-3,-,TRBV4-2,TGTGCCAGCAGCCAAGATCTGACCTCCATTACAGATACGCAGTATTTT,CASSQDLTSITDTQYF
many,TRBJ2-3,-,TRBV7-9,TGTGCCAGCAGCGGCGGCGCAGATACGCAGTATTTT,CASSGGADTQYF
-,TRBJ1-1,-,TRBV10-3,TGTGCCACCCATCCGGGGGTGAACACTGAAGCTTTCTTT,CATHPGVNTEAFF
many,TRBJ2-2,-,TRBV6-2/TRBV6-3,TGTGCCAGCAGTTGGCTGGGTGGGGAGCTGTTTTTT,CASSWLGGELFF
few,TRBJ1-5,-,TRBV14,TGTGCCAGCAGCCGAGGGCCATTACAGCCCCAGCATTTT,CASSRGPLQPQHF
few,TRBJ2-7,-,TRBV20-1,TGCAGTGCTAGAAAGGAGTACGAGCAGTACTTC,CSARKEYEQYF
-,TRBJ2-5,-,TRBV20-1,TGCAGTGTAGTGGACCCAATTCATAAAGAGACCCAGTACTTC,CSVVDPIHKETQYF
-,TRBJ1-2,-,TRBV5-1,TGCGCCAGCAGCTTGAGTGACGGGGATAACTATGGCTACACCTTC,CASSLSDGDNYGYTF
-,TRBJ2-5,TRBD2,TRBV20-1,TGCAGTGCTAGCCAGGACCGGGGACTAGCGGGTTTAGAGACCCAGTACTTC,CSASQDRGLAGLETQYF
-,TRBJ1-2,-,TRBV5-6,TGTGCCAGCAGCTGGGGGGACGGAACTTACTATGGCTACACCTTC,CASSWGDGTYYGYTF
-,TRBJ2-1,TRBD2,TRBV4-1,TGCGCCAGCAGCCAAGATCAGGGAGGGAGCTCCTACAATGAGCAGTTCTTC,CASSQDQGGSSYNEQFF
-,TRBJ2-5,-,TRBV6-2/TRBV6-3,TGTGCCAGCAGTCGAGCGGTGCGGGAGACCCAGTACTTC,CASSRAVRETQYF
-,TRBJ2-1,TRBD2,TRBV4-1,TGCGCCAGCAGCCGGACTAGCGGGAGATACTCTTACAATGAGCAGTTCTTC,CASSRTSGRYSYNEQFF
-,TRBJ2-7,-,TRBV7-2,TGTGCCAGCAGCATCAGCATTTGGGAGCAGTACTTC,CASSISIWEQYF
few,TRBJ2-5,-,TRBV7-2,TGTGCCAGCAGCCGGACAGGCGGGAAAGAGACCCAGTACTTC,CASSRTGGKETQYF
few,TRBJ2-1,TRBD2,TRBV20-1,TGCAGTGCGAATAGCGGGTCCGGCGGTGATGAGCAGTTCTTC,CSANSGSGGDEQFF
-,TRBJ2-2,-,TRBV4-2,TGTGCCAGCAGCCAAGATCGGGGGCGGAACACCGGGGAGCTGTTTTTT,CASSQDRGRNTGELFF
many,TRBJ1-3,TRBD1,TRBV12-3/TRBV12-4,TGTGCCAGCAGTTTCCTGGCAGGGGGTGGAAACACCATATATTTT,CASSFLAGGGNTIYF
many,TRBJ2-1,-,TRBV5-1,TGCGCCAGCAGCTTGGTCGTGTCGGTACTTTACAATGAGCAGTTCTTC,CASSLVVSVLYNEQFF
few,TRBJ1-2,-,TRBV1,-,CTSSQDAVGRGSLHGYTF
many,TRBJ2-3,-,TRBV12-3/TRBV12-4,TGTGCCAGCGTCGGGGACACAGATACGCAGTATTTT,CASVGDTDTQYF
few,TRBJ2-1,TRBD2,TRBV20-1,TGCAGTGCTAGCCCACTAGCGGGAATATACAATGAGCAGTTCTTC,CSASPLAGIYNEQFF
few,TRBJ2-5,TRBD1,TRBV20-1,TGCAGTGCCCCAGGGACAGTAGAGACCCAGTACTTC,CSAPGTVETQYF
-,TRBJ1-1,-,TRBV4-1,TGCGCCAGCAGCCATCAGAGGGGGATGAACACTGAAGCTTTCTTT,CASSHQRGMNTEAFF
many,TRBJ1-5,-,TRBV21-1,TGTGCCAGCAGCAAAGCGCTTTGGGACAGACAGACCCTCCTAAATCAGCCCCAGCATTTT,CASSKALWDRQTLLNQPQHF
few,TRBJ1-4,-,TRBV12-3/TRBV12-4,TGTGCCAGCAGCCCTCAGGGGAGGTTAAGCGGAAAACTGTTTTTT,CASSPQGRLSGKLFF
-,TRBJ1-2,TRBD1,TRBV5-5,TGTGCCAGCAGCGAGGGACAGGGAAATGGCTACACCTTC,CASSEGQGNGYTF
-,TRBJ2-7,-,TRBV5-1,TGCGCCAGCAGCTTGGATATGCGCTACGAGCAGTACTTC,CASSLDMRYEQYF
few,TRBJ2-5,-,TRBV20-1,TGCAGTGCTGGGGCGGCAGGCAAAGAGACCCAGTACTTC,CSAGAAGKETQYF
few,TRBJ2-3,TRBD2,TRBV20-1,TGCAGTGCTAGCCCCACTAGCGGGATCACAGATACGCAGTATTTT,CSASPTSGITDTQYF